One sample yielded the 10 T cell receptor beta chains listed below, sequenced in a study of blood T cell repertoires in COVID-19. Some clones are missing from TCRdb's copy, which holds only in-frame ones; the method was immunoSEQ multiplex PCR. The sample consists of 250,000 to 350,000 clones, about 87% of them appearing once. The sample consisted of peripheral blood. Source of these receptors: a young woman who had recovered from COVID-19.

The chain links TRBV11-2 to TRBJ1-2, with 7 bases matching TRBD1. Germline V gives CDR1 SGHAT, CDR2 FQNNGV. V shed 5 bases, J shed 4 bases, and the junction held 7 bases outside the gene matches. The CDR3 covers 14 residues. The CDR3 nucleotides read TGTGCCAGCAGCCCACCGGGACAGATCTATGGCTACACCTTC. Its protein is CASSPPGQIYGYTF.

The CDR3 is CASSLQGWTGELFF. The CDR3 nucleotides read TGTGCCAGCAGTTTACAGGGTTGGACCGGGGAGCTGTTTTTT. This sequence joins TRBV2 and TRBJ2-2; tentatively, D is TRBD1 (6 bases). The V end was cut by 5 bases, the J end by 5 bases, with 12 bases between. Germline V gives CDR1 SNHLY, CDR2 FYNNEI. The CDR3 has 14 residues.

This clone occurred once. CDR3 sequence reads: CASSLRGQGEKLFF. CDR3 nucleotides: TGTGCCAGCAGCTTAAGGGGACAGGGGGAAAAACTGTTTTTT. The rearrangement links TRBV5-4 to TRBJ1-4, with TRBD1 matching over 10 bases. Germline trimming cut 2 bases from V and 8 bases from J; bases unmatched to any gene: 3. The CDR3 has 14 residues. Germline-derived CDR1 and CDR2 are SGHNT and YYREEE (reference sequence).

The chain uses TRBV5-1 and TRBJ2-3; D remains ambiguous. Germline CDR1 and CDR2: SGHRS and YFSETQ. This CDR3 spans 12 amino acids. Trimming took 2 bases from V and 3 from J, leaving 4 bases between them. The CDR3 region has the DNA TGCGCCAGCAGCTTCTCTACAGATACGCAGTATTTT. Protein sequence: CASSFSTDTQYF. The full variable domain, its missing parts supplied by reference TRBV5-1 and TRBJ2-3, is KAGVTQTPRYLIKTRGQQVTLSCSPISGHRSVSWYQQTPGQGLQFLFEYFSETQRNKGNFPGRFSGRQFSNSRSEMNVSTLELGDSALYLCASSFSTDTQYFGPGTRLTVL.

The chain employs TRBV19 and TRBJ2-5; D call uncertain. The V gene lost 7 bases and the J gene lost 4 bases, with 7 bases spanning the gap. CDR1 is LNHDA, CDR2 SQIVND, per germline (reference sequence). The CDR3 has 11 amino acids. CDR3 sequence reads: CASTSGETQYF. Written as DNA, the CDR3 is TGTGCCAGTACCTCAGGAGAGACCCAGTACTTC. The full variable domain, its missing parts supplied by reference TRBV19 and TRBJ2-5, is DGGITQSPKYLFRKEGQNVTLSCEQNLNHDAMYWYRQDPGQGLRLIYYSQIVNDFQKGDIAEGYSVSREKKESFPLTVTSAQKNPTAFYLCASTSGETQYFGPGTRLLVL.

This clone was observed a single time. The chain joins TRBV28 to TRBJ1-2; D not resolved. Germline lookup yields CDR1 MDHEN and CDR2 SYDVKM. The V end was cut by 2 bases, the J end by 7 bases, with 8 bases between. This CDR3 is 12 amino acids long. The CDR3 protein is CASSLMRVGYTF. In nucleotides, the CDR3 is TGTGCCAGCAGTTTAATGAGGGTTGGCTACACCTTC.

This clone is a singleton in its sample. CDR3 residues: CASSQGAGYKGYTF. The DNA for the CDR3 is TGTGCCAGCAGCCAAGGTGCGGGGTACAAGGGCTACACCTTC. V gene TRBV4-2 combines with J gene TRBJ1-2, with D unclear. CDR1 is LGHNA, CDR2 YNFKEQ, per germline. The CDR3 has 14 amino acids. Trimming removed 1 base at V and 8 bases at J, with 14 bases between.

V gene TRBV4-2 combines with J gene TRBJ2-7; D possibly corresponds to TRBD2 (6 bases). Germline V CDR1 and CDR2: LGHNA, YNFKEQ. Trimming removed 0 bases at V and 7 bases at J, with 7 bases between. The CDR3 runs to 12 residues. CDR3 sequence: CASSQDRGEQYF. The CDR3 nucleotides are TGTGCCAGCAGCCAAGATCGGGGGGAGCAGTACTTC.

The CDR3 loop reads CAWSTTGGTGELFF. In nucleotides, the CDR3 is TGTGCCTGGAGCACGACAGGGGGCACCGGGGAGCTGTTTTTT. The chain couples TRBV30 to TRBJ2-2, with 9 bases matching TRBD1. CDR3 length: 14 amino acids. CDR1 GTSNPN and CDR2 SVGIG come from the germline V gene (reference sequence). V lost 3 bases and J lost 4; bases outside the gene matches: 3.

The chain couples TRBV28 to TRBJ2-2, with D tentatively TRBD1 (6 bases). The germline V gene encodes CDR1 MDHEN and CDR2 SYDVKM. The CDR3 is 15 amino acids. With 6 bases removed from V and 2 bases from J, the gap between germline ends came to 13 bases. The CDR3 coding sequence is TGTGCCAGCAGGGACCCGGGACAAAACACCGGGGAGCTGTTTTTT. It translates to CASRDPGQNTGELFF.